The 17 T cell receptor beta chains listed next were all sequenced from one sample in a study of CD8 T cells in ankylosing spondylitis. Study-level results: Several highly homologous variants made up a TCR beta motif, and this motif appeared characteristic of ankylosing spondylitis blood.

In TCRdb, the 5' RACE reads were re-called with MiXCR into one record per CDR3 protein. The sample shows fewer than 400,000 distinct CDR3 sequences, 20% to 25% of them seen only once. These receptors have no known antigen. The sample consisted of blood, either unsorted or a sorted T cell fraction (not recorded which). The receptors come from a male donor with ankylosing spondylitis.

The CDR3 DNA is TGTGCCAGCGATCAAGGGGACCACAGGCAGCCCCAGCATTTT. This gives the protein CASDQGDHRQPQHF. The rearrangement links TRBV7-9 to TRBJ1-5, with a possible D match to TRBD1 (5 bases). This CDR3 region has 14 residues. Between the trimmed V and J ends, which lost 8 bases and 7 bases, there was a span of 18 bases. Germline lookup yields CDR1 SEHNR and CDR2 FQNEAQ (reference sequence).

The chain carries TRBV28 and TRBJ2-7; 8 positions agree with TRBD1. This CDR3 spans 14 amino acids. Germline V gives CDR1 MDHEN, CDR2 SYDVKM. V lost 6 bases to trimming and J lost 3 bases; unmatched junction nucleotides: 7. CDR3 sequence reads: CASRPDRVIYEQYF. CDR3 DNA sequence: TGTGCCAGCAGACCGGACAGGGTGATCTACGAGCAGTACTTC.

The genes are TRBV18 and TRBJ2-2; no clear D gene. This CDR3 is 16 amino acids long. The germline V gene encodes CDR1 KGHSH and CDR2 LQKENI. Trimming shortened V by 0 bases and J by 0 bases, and 8 bases separated the two germline ends. CDR3 sequence (DNA): TGTGCCAGCTCACCACCAGTGGGCGCGAACACCGGGGAGCTGTTTTTT. It specifies CASSPPVGANTGELFF. The full variable domain, in which reference TRBV18 and TRBJ2-2 provide the parts outside the CDR3, is NAGVMQNPRHLVRRRGQEARLRCSPMKGHSHVYWYRQLPEEGLKFMVYLQKENIIDESGMPKERFSAEFPKEGPSILRIQQVVRGDSAAYFCASSPPVGANTGELFFGEGSRLTVL.

The J gene is TRBJ1-2, the V gene TRBV7-2; no clear D gene. This CDR3 contains 12 residues. V gave up 1 base and J gave up 5 bases, with 5 bases separating them. Per germline, CDR1 SGHTA and CDR2 FQGNSA. The DNA of the CDR3 is TGTGCCAGCAGCTTAGGAGCTTATGGCTACACCTTC. Its protein is CASSLGAYGYTF.

The chain couples TRBV30 to TRBJ1-5; no definite D call. The germline V gene encodes CDR1 GTSNPN and CDR2 SVGIG (reference sequence). The length of the CDR3 is 14 residues. The V gene lost 0 bases and the J gene lost 1 base, with 7 bases spanning the gap. The DNA of the CDR3 is TGTGCCTGGAGTGTAGGTTTCAGCAATCAGCCCCAGCATTTT. Amino acid sequence: CAWSVGFSNQPQHF. The full variable domain, its missing parts supplied by reference TRBV30 and TRBJ1-5, is SQTIHQWPATLVQPVGSPLSLECTVEGTSNPNLYWYRQAAGRGLQLLFYSVGIGQISSEVPQNLSASRPQDRQFILSSKKLLLSDSGFYLCAWSVGFSNQPQHFGDGTRLSIL.

This clonotype was observed at least ten times. V usage is TRBV29-1 and J usage is TRBJ1-1; TRBD1 might be the D (6 bases). Per the germline V gene, CDR1 is SQVTM and CDR2 is ANQGSEA. This CDR3 is built from 12 residues. The V and J ends lost 5 bases and 7 bases respectively, with 14 bases between them. CDR3 sequence: CSVTGGRIEAFF. CDR3 nucleotide sequence: TGCAGCGTTACGGGGGGCAGGATTGAAGCTTTCTTT. Combining the CDR3 with reference TRBV29-1 and TRBJ1-1 gives the whole variable domain SAVISQKPSRDICQRGTSLTIQCQVDSQVTMMFWYRQQPGQSLTLIATANQGSEATYESGFVIDKFPISRPNLTFSTLTVSNMSPEDSSIYLCSVTGGRIEAFFGQGTRLTVV.

The rearrangement uses TRBV12-3 or TRBV12-4 and TRBJ2-7; D not resolved. V was trimmed by 8 bases and J by 4 bases, leaving 18 bases between them. The CDR3 loop spans 14 amino acids. The DNA of the CDR3 is TGTGCCAGCGCACGGTCGGGCAGTACGTACGAGCAGTACTTC. Residues: CASARSGSTYEQYF.

The rearrangement links TRBV10-3 to TRBJ1-4; TRBD1 matches 7 bases. V shed 3 bases, J shed 5 bases, and the junction held 6 bases outside the gene matches. This CDR3 is built from 15 residues. CDR1 and CDR2 from the germline V gene are ENHRY and SYGVKD. The CDR3 DNA reads as TGTGCCATCAGTGAACACAGGGGAGGGAATGAAAAACTGTTTTTT. Encoded protein: CAISEHRGGNEKLFF.

This clonotype was seen more than once but under ten times. V is TRBV28 and J is TRBJ2-5; possible D gene TRBD1, 6 bases. CDR3 size: 13 residues. The germline V gene encodes CDR1 MDHEN and CDR2 SYDVKM. V was shortened by 8 bases and J by 1 base, with 11 bases between the two germline ends. Here the CDR3 reads CASGGRAQETQYF. The CDR3 coding sequence is TGTGCCAGCGGGGGCAGGGCCCAAGAGACCCAGTACTTC.

The CDR3 DNA reads as TGCGCCAGCACCTTCCGGGTGGGTGAGCAGTTCTTC. Protein product: CASTFRVGEQFF. The chain couples TRBV5-1 to TRBJ2-1; D unresolved. Deletions cut 6 bases from V and 9 bases from J, with 13 bases between. The CDR3 runs 12 residues. Germline values: CDR1 SGHRS, CDR2 YFSETQ.

The V and J genes are TRBV29-1 and TRBJ1-1, with a tentative D call TRBD1 (5 bases). V shed 7 bases and J shed 1 base, with 13 bases lying between them. The CDR3 sequence is 13 residues long. CDR1 is SQVTM and CDR2 is ANQGSEA in the germline V gene. In DNA, the CDR3 is TGCAGCGGTGTTCAGGGATGGAACACTGAAGCTTTCTTT. As protein: CSGVQGWNTEAFF.

This clonotype was counted a few times. The chain joins TRBV5-1 to TRBJ1-6; 8 bases agree with TRBD1. This CDR3 is 16 amino acids long. V was clipped by 2 bases and J by 8 bases; unmatched bases: 9. Germline V gene lookup returns CDR1 SGHRS and CDR2 YFSETQ. The CDR3 loop is CASSFGRDRLYSPLHF. CDR3 coding DNA: TGCGCCAGCAGCTTTGGGCGGGACAGGCTCTATTCACCCCTCCACTTT.

The chain couples TRBV12-3 or TRBV12-4 to TRBJ1-1, with TRBD1 as a possible D gene (5 bases). The CDR3 is 16 residues long. Trimming pared 6 bases from V and 6 bases from J, leaving 23 bases between. CDR3 in DNA: TGTGCCAGCAGACGAAACACGGGGGGAGGTTCCGCTGAAGCTTTCTTT. It codes for CASRRNTGGGSAEAFF.

This clonotype came up a few times. The chain has TRBV20-1 and TRBJ1-1; D uncertain. This CDR3 comprises 12 residues. The V and J ends lost 5 bases and 4 bases respectively, with 11 bases between them. CDR1 DFQATT and CDR2 SNEGSKA come from the germline V gene (reference sequence). The CDR3 reads CSAEKGFTEAFF. CDR3 nucleotides: TGCAGTGCTGAGAAGGGTTTCACTGAAGCTTTCTTT.

This clonotype was recorded at least ten times. The chain links TRBV5-1 to TRBJ2-3, with 10 nucleotides matching TRBD1. Trimming removed 5 bases from V and 4 bases from J; junction bases left unmatched: 10. The CDR3 runs to 16 residues. Germline V gene sequence: CDR1 SGHRS, CDR2 YFSETQ. The CDR3 bases are TGCGCCAGCAGTAGGGACAGGGGTCGAGGAGCAGATACGCAGTATTTT. This codes for CASSRDRGRGADTQYF.

This clonotype was observed a handful of times. The chain combines TRBV7-9 with TRBJ2-7; perhaps TRBD2 as D (6 bases). V was trimmed by 5 bases and J by 1 base, leaving 12 bases between them. Germline V CDR1 and CDR2: SEHNR, FQNEAQ (reference sequence). The CDR3 contains 14 residues. The CDR3 nucleotides read TGTGCCAGCAGCCCTCTAGCGACATCCTACGAGCAGTACTTC. Translating gives CASSPLATSYEQYF.

This chain uses TRBV5-1 with TRBJ2-1; 9 bases agree with TRBD1. Trimming cost V 3 bases and J 7 bases; bases outside gene matches: 8. Germline V gene sequence: CDR1 SGHRS, CDR2 YFSETQ. The CDR3 contains 15 residues. CDR3 loop: CASSSGTGSPNEQFF. In DNA, the CDR3 is TGCGCCAGCAGCTCCGGGACAGGGTCCCCTAATGAGCAGTTCTTC.